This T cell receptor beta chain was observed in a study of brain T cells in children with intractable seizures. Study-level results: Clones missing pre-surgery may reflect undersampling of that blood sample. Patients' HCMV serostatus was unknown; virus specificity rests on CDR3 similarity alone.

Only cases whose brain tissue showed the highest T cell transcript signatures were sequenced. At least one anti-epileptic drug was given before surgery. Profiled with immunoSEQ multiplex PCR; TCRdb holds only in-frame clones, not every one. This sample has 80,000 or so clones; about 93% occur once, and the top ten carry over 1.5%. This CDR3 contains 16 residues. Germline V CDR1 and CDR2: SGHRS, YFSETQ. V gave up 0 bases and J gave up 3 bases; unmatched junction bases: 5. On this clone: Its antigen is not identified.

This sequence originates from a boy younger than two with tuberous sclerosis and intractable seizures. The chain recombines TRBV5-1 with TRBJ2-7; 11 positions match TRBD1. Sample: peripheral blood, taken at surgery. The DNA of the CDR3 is TGCGCCAGCAGCTTGGGGGCCGGGACAGGGGGCTACGAGCAGTACTTC. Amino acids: CASSLGAGTGGYEQYF. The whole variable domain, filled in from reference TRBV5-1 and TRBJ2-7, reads KAGVTQTPRYLIKTRGQQVTLSCSPISGHRSVSWYQQTPGQGLQFLFEYFSETQRNKGNFPGRFSGRQFSNSRSEMNVSTLELGDSALYLCASSLGAGTGGYEQYFGPGTRLTVT.